Shown below are 29 T cell receptor beta chains from a single sample sequenced in a study of blood T cells in healthy people across ages (dated by TCRdb to the mid-2010s). The library was obtained by 5' RACE. The sample was run on an Illumina HiSeq 2500. The second PCR ran for about 6 to 11 cycles and used a J-beta primer mix along with a sample-barcoded 5' primer. The public reads were reprocessed in TCRdb via fastp at Q25 and MiXCR, keeping in-frame beta chains. Each CDR3 protein appears once, grouped with its most common genes and DNA. Across this sample there are about 1 million distinct CDR3 sequences, with 45% seen only once. About 19% of the sample is held by the ten biggest clonotypes. Sample: blood. The receptors shown here come from a woman aged 60-70 years in good health.

The genes are TRBV12-3 or TRBV12-4 and TRBJ2-4; tentatively, D is TRBD1 (6 bases). There are 14 residues in the CDR3. The V and J ends lost 1 base and 9 bases respectively, with 13 bases between them. CDR3 nucleotides: TGTGCCAGCAGTTTAGACAGGGTTATTGGCATTCAGTACTTC. Translation: CASSLDRVIGIQYF.

The rearrangement uses TRBV20-1 and TRBJ1-2; D is unresolved. The CDR3 is 11 amino acids. CDR1 and CDR2 (germline): DFQATT, SNEGSKA (reference sequence). Deletions cut 2 bases from V and 11 bases from J, with 12 bases between. The CDR3 loop reads CSARLGSTYTF. The CDR3 region has the DNA TGCAGTGCTAGATTGGGCAGTACGTACACCTTC.

This chain connects TRBV12-5 to TRBJ1-1; D gene unclear. The V gene lost 3 bases and the J gene lost 8 bases, with 13 bases spanning the gap. The CDR3 is 13 amino acids. CDR1 is LGHNT and CDR2 is FRNRAP in the germline V gene. CDR3 sequence (DNA): TGTGCTAGTGGTTTCGGGGTAGGTCGCGAAGCTTTCTTT. Protein: CASGFGVGREAFF.

This clonotype showed up just a few times. J is TRBJ2-1 and V is TRBV6-5; the match to TRBD2 covers 7 bases. The CDR3 totals 10 residues. CDR1 MNHEY and CDR2 SVGAGI come from the germline V gene. J was trimmed by 15 bases and V by 10 bases; bases with no gene match: 9. CDR3 coding DNA: TGTGCCACCGCGGGGGAGGTTCTGTTCTTC. Translated, it gives CATAGEVLFF.

This rearrangement joins TRBV5-1 to TRBJ2-4; 8 bases are a match to TRBD2. The DNA end is a closer match to TRBJ2-7, so the J assignment may be wrong. CDR1 SGHRS and CDR2 YFSETQ come from the germline V gene. The CDR3 has 15 amino acids. The CDR3 DNA reads TGCGCCAGCAGCAGATGGACTAGCCCACCCTACGAGCAGTACTTC. It yields the protein CASSRWTSPPYEQYF.

The rearrangement joins TRBV30 to TRBJ2-3, with D possibly TRBD2 on 6 matching bases. The V end was cut by 3 bases, the J end by 2 bases, with 12 bases between. Germline V lookup: CDR1 GTSNPN, CDR2 SVGIG (reference sequence). CDR3 size: 14 residues. CDR3 DNA: TGTGCCTGGAGGGACGGGACTTACACAGATACGCAGTATTTT. Residues: CAWRDGTYTDTQYF.

The rearrangement uses TRBV12-3 or TRBV12-4 and TRBJ1-1; the match to TRBD1 covers 8 bases. CDR3 length equals 14 residues. The J segment lost 4 bases and the V segment lost 6 bases, leaving 7 bases of the junction unmatched. The CDR3 region is CASSPGQGTTEAFF. For the CDR3, the DNA is TGTGCCAGCAGCCCCGGACAGGGAACCACTGAAGCTTTCTTT.

The rearrangement uses TRBV6-6 and TRBJ1-5, with D possibly TRBD1 on 5 matching bases. This CDR3 is built from 17 residues. The V gene lost 2 bases and the J gene lost 2 bases, with 16 bases spanning the gap. Germline V gene data show CDR1 as MNHNY and CDR2 as SVGAGI (reference sequence). CDR3 in amino acids: CASSYDLGARGNQPQHF. In DNA form, the CDR3 reads TGTGCCAGCAGTTACGATCTAGGGGCGCGGGGCAATCAGCCCCAGCATTTT.

This rearrangement joins TRBV15 to TRBJ2-3; no clear D gene. Trimming removed 0 bases at V and 2 bases at J, with 18 bases between. The CDR3 spans 18 residues. Germline CDR1 LNHNV, CDR2 YYDKDF (reference sequence). The DNA for the CDR3 is TGTGCCACCAGCAGAGAATCCCTAGTGAGAGGTAACACAGATACGCAGTATTTT. This codes for CATSRESLVRGNTDTQYF. Based on the CDR3 plus reference TRBV15 and TRBJ2-3, the full variable domain is DAMVIQNPRYQVTQFGKPVTLSCSQTLNHNVMYWYQQKSSQAPKLLFHYYDKDFNNEADTPDNFQSRRPNTSFCFLDIRSPGLGDTAMYLCATSRESLVRGNTDTQYFGPGTRLTVL.

Only a few counts were recorded for this clonotype. V is TRBV9 and J is TRBJ2-3; 11 bases are shared with TRBD1. Germline trimming cut 3 bases from V and 7 bases from J; bases unmatched to any gene: 7. In germline, CDR1 is SGDLS, CDR2 YYNGEE. The CDR3 spans 15 residues. The CDR3 nucleotides read TGTGCCAGCAGCGGGGACAGGGGGTATGTGAATACGCAGTATTTT. Translating gives CASSGDRGYVNTQYF.

Ten or more counts support this clonotype. This CDR3 reads CSSDGSRRETQYF. The CDR3, as DNA: TGCAGCTCCGACGGGAGCCGACGGGAGACCCAGTACTTC. The chain uses TRBV29-1 and TRBJ2-5; TRBD2 is a possible D gene (6 bases). Trimming cost V 8 bases and J 5 bases, with 18 bases left between them. The CDR3 length is 13 residues. The germline gives CDR1 SQVTM, CDR2 ANQGSEA. Supplemented by reference TRBV29-1 and TRBJ2-5, the full variable domain reads SAVISQKPSRDICQRGTSLTIQCQVDSQVTMMFWYRQQPGQSLTLIATANQGSEATYESGFVIDKFPISRPNLTFSTLTVSNMSPEDSSIYLCSSDGSRRETQYFGPGTRLLVL.

V gene TRBV6-6 combines with J gene TRBJ2-5; weak D call: TRBD1 (5 bases). The J call may be in error: the DNA end matches TRBJ2-7 better. The germline CDR1 and CDR2 sequences are MNHNY and SVGAGI (reference sequence). The CDR3 extends over 14 amino acids. CDR3 residues: CASSFSRQTYEQYF. CDR3 in DNA: TGTGCCAGCAGTTTTTCCCGACAGACCTACGAGCAGTACTTC.

In its sample, this clonotype was seen a few times. The chain has TRBV12-3 or TRBV12-4 and TRBJ1-6; no definite D call. Trimming removed 5 bases from V and 5 bases from J, with 10 bases in between. The CDR3 has 14 amino acids. This CDR3 reads CASSRQANNSPLHF. CDR3 nucleotide sequence: TGTGCCAGCAGTCGTCAGGCGAATAATTCACCCCTCCACTTT.

This clonotype was counted ten times or more. The chain is built from TRBV25-1 and TRBJ2-3; TRBD2 matches at 7 bases. Germline V gives CDR1 MGHDK, CDR2 SYGVNS. The CDR3 runs 17 residues. The V gene end was trimmed by 2 bases and the J gene end by 0 bases; junction bases not matched to a gene: 8. CDR3 nucleotide sequence: TGTGCCAGCAGTGAAAGGCTAGCGGAACCTAGCACAGATACGCAGTATTTT. Translated, it gives CASSERLAEPSTDTQYF.

In this sample, this clonotype turned up a few times. The chain joins TRBV20-1 to TRBJ2-7; tentative D call: TRBD1 (6 bases). Per germline, CDR1 DFQATT and CDR2 SNEGSKA (reference sequence). V was trimmed by 5 bases and J by 4 bases, leaving 18 bases between them. This CDR3 is built from 14 residues. This CDR3 reads CSAYRDTGEYEQYF. The DNA of the CDR3 is TGCAGTGCTTACCGGGACACCGGAGAGTACGAGCAGTACTTC.

As concerns this clonotype: A much larger clone is a single base away; this may be a read error. The V and J genes are TRBV9 and TRBJ2-4, with 10 bases identical to TRBD2. Germline CDR1 reads SGDLS; CDR2 reads YYNGEE. The CDR3 has 17 residues. V lost 3 bases to trimming and J lost 4 bases; unmatched junction nucleotides: 10. CDR3 sequence: CASSADGLAGVKNIQYF. CDR3 DNA sequence: TGTGCCAGCAGCGCAGATGGGCTAGCGGGAGTGAAAAACATTCAGTACTTC.

The V call is TRBV5-1, the J call TRBJ2-1, with 8 bases identical to TRBD2. Looked up from germline, CDR1 is SGHRS and CDR2 is YFSETQ. The V and J ends lost 7 bases and 5 bases, in that order; junction bases with no gene match: 8. CDR3 size: 14 residues. In DNA form, the CDR3 reads TGCGCCAGCCGAGGAGAACTAGCGGACAATGAGCAGTTCTTC. As protein: CASRGELADNEQFF.

The V and J genes are TRBV20-1 and TRBJ2-5; D perhaps matches TRBD1 (5 bases). The assigned J gene may be wrong: the sequence end matches TRBJ2-7 better. This CDR3 spans 15 amino acids. Per the germline V gene, CDR1 is DFQATT and CDR2 is SNEGSKA (reference sequence). The DNA of the CDR3 is TGCAGTGCTAGTATGATTCCTAGGGGAACCTACGAGCAGTACTTC. Amino acids: CSASMIPRGTYEQYF.

The rearrangement uses TRBV10-1 and TRBJ2-5; 9 bases line up with TRBD1. With the DNA end fitting TRBJ2-7 better, the J assignment may be wrong. CDR1 and CDR2 (germline): WNHNN, SYGVQD (reference sequence). This CDR3 spans 14 amino acids. CDR3 DNA sequence: TGCGCCAGCAGTACCGGGACAGGGTCATCCGAGCAGTACTTC. Its protein product is CASSTGTGSSEQYF.

CDR3 protein: CASSPLAYGQRIRIQLYYNEQFF. CDR3 nucleotides: TGTGCCAGCAGTCCCCTAGCTTATGGACAGCGAATTCGAATTCAACTTTACTACAATGAGCAGTTCTTC. The chain has TRBV6-2 or TRBV6-3 and TRBJ2-1, with D possibly TRBD1 on 6 matching bases. The CDR3 consists of 23 residues. Trimming cost V 5 bases and J 3 bases, with 38 bases left between them. Germline CDR1 reads MNHEY; CDR2 reads SVGEGT.

The J gene is TRBJ1-4, the V gene TRBV20-1; possibly TRBD1 for D (5 bases). The V gene lost 1 base and the J gene lost 6 bases, with 15 bases spanning the gap. This CDR3 region has 15 residues. Germline assignment: CDR1 DFQATT and CDR2 SNEGSKA (reference sequence). The CDR3 reads CSARGDSRRDEKLFF. DNA of the CDR3: TGCAGTGCTAGAGGGGACTCCCGGAGGGATGAAAAACTGTTTTTT.

The chain recombines TRBV5-1 with TRBJ2-3; D unclear. Germline V gives CDR1 SGHRS, CDR2 YFSETQ. The germline V and J ends were trimmed by 8 bases and 8 bases, with 15 bases remaining between them. The CDR3 has 12 amino acids. The CDR3 here is CASRTEHLTQYF. In DNA, the CDR3 is TGCGCCAGTCGGACGGAACACCTTACGCAGTATTTT.

This clonotype was detected a few times. This rearrangement joins TRBV7-9 to TRBJ1-1, with TRBD1 as a possible D gene (6 bases). The germline V gene has CDR1 SEHNR and CDR2 FQNEAQ (reference sequence). The length of the CDR3 is 14 residues. V was cut by 2 bases and J by 5 bases, with 12 bases left in between. As DNA, the CDR3 is TGTGCCAGCAGCTTAACAGGGCACGCTACTGAAGCTTTCTTT. Translation: CASSLTGHATEAFF.

Comment on this clonotype: A much larger clone is a single base away; this may be a read error. The genes are TRBV6-2 or TRBV6-3 and TRBJ2-1, with 13 bases lining up with TRBD2. Near its end, the DNA agrees better with TRBJ2-7, so the J call may be wrong. The CDR3 totals 17 residues. The germline V gene encodes CDR1 MNHEY and CDR2 SVGEGT. The CDR3 coding sequence is TGTGCCAGCAGTCCCCGGACTAGCGGGAGCCCCTACAATGAGCAGTACTTC. The encoded protein is CASSPRTSGSPYNEQYF.

The genes are TRBV29-1 and TRBJ2-1, with a possible D match to TRBD2 (6 bases). Per the germline V gene, CDR1 is SQVTM and CDR2 is ANQGSEA. V was pared by 2 bases and J by 6 bases, with 14 bases between. The CDR3 runs to 14 residues. CDR3 residues: CSVERASVLNEQFF. The CDR3 nucleotides read TGCAGCGTTGAAAGGGCTAGCGTTCTCAATGAGCAGTTCTTC.

In DNA, the CDR3 is TGTGCCACCAGCTGGACTCTCGGACAGGGAGGAGAGACCCAGTACTTC. This codes for CATSWTLGQGGETQYF. The chain couples TRBV15 to TRBJ2-5, with TRBD1 identical over 8 bases. Germline lookup yields CDR1 LNHNV and CDR2 YYDKDF (reference sequence). CDR3 size: 16 residues. Trimming at V came to 5 bases and at J to 4 bases, leaving 12 bases not matched to a gene. The whole variable domain, filled in from reference TRBV15 and TRBJ2-5, reads DAMVIQNPRYQVTQFGKPVTLSCSQTLNHNVMYWYQQKSSQAPKLLFHYYDKDFNNEADTPDNFQSRRPNTSFCFLDIRSPGLGDTAMYLCATSWTLGQGGETQYFGPGTRLLVL.

This clonotype was picked up many times. V gene TRBV10-3 combines with J gene TRBJ2-3, with TRBD1 matching over 7 bases. This CDR3 is 16 amino acids long. The germline gives CDR1 ENHRY, CDR2 SYGVKD. V was clipped by 0 bases and J by 5 bases; unmatched bases: 8. CDR3 in amino acids: CAISESLGGGGDTQYF. The CDR3 coding sequence is TGTGCCATCAGTGAGTCTCTAGGGGGCGGAGGAGATACGCAGTATTTT.

This clonotype was seen a handful of times. The rearrangement links TRBV7-9 to TRBJ2-1; D gene unclear. With 5 bases removed from V and 10 bases from J, the gap between germline ends came to 12 bases. The length of the CDR3 is 12 residues. In germline, CDR1 is SEHNR, CDR2 FQNEAQ (reference sequence). Here the CDR3 reads CASSPKLREQFF. In DNA form, the CDR3 reads TGTGCCAGCAGCCCAAAACTGCGGGAGCAGTTCTTC. Variable domain in full (rest from reference TRBV7-9 and TRBJ2-1): DTGVSQNPRHKITKRGQNVTFRCDPISEHNRLYWYRQTLGQGPEFLTYFQNEAQLEKSRLLSDRFSAERPKGSFSTLEIQRTEQGDSAMYLCASSPKLREQFFGPGTRLTVL.

Comments on this clonotype: Relative to the germline gene, one junction end is altered; a read error may explain this. V gene TRBV20-1 combines with J gene TRBJ2-7, with D maybe TRBD2 (7 bases). Germline V lookup: CDR1 DFQATT, CDR2 SNEGSKA (reference sequence). This CDR3 has 16 residues. The CDR3: CGARSRVGGGSYEQYF. As DNA, the CDR3 is TGCGGTGCTAGGAGTCGAGTGGGAGGGGGCTCCTACGAGCAGTACTTC.